One and the same sample provided the 11 T cell receptor beta chains below, sequenced in a study of regulatory T cells in long-lasting Graves disease. Combining iRepertoire HTBI primers with Arm-PCR of CDR3 regions, the authors built TCR beta libraries. TCRdb ran MiXCR on the multiplex PCR reads and lists one entry per CDR3 protein. The sample lists about 470,000 distinct CDR3 sequences; more than 13% were seen once. Time point of the sample: newly diagnosed GD, antithyroid drugs for less than 3 months. Isolated PBMC RNA provided the starting material for the TCR library. This sample was also put to use in a study of T cells in Graves' hyperthyroidism and ophthalmopathy.

The sample was peripheral blood mononuclear cells (PBMCs), taken at new diagnosis, from a patient treated with antithyroid drugs. These receptors all come from a woman in her thirties with Graves disease.

This clonotype was recorded a few times. The J gene is TRBJ1-5, the V gene TRBV30; D is uncertain. Trimming pared 0 bases from V and 0 bases from J, leaving 6 bases between. The CDR3 has 14 residues. Germline V gives CDR1 GTSNPN, CDR2 SVGIG (reference sequence). CDR3 DNA: TGTGCCTGGAGTGTACCAGGTAGCAATCAGCCCCAGCATTTT. This encodes CAWSVPGSNQPQHF.

The chain recombines TRBV18 with TRBJ2-2; 8 positions agree with TRBD1. CDR3 length: 14 amino acids. Trimming cost V 3 bases and J 7 bases; bases outside gene matches: 4. The germline V gene has CDR1 KGHSH and CDR2 LQKENI. CDR3 protein: CASSPTGASGELFF. CDR3 nucleotides: TGTGCCAGCTCACCGACAGGGGCGAGCGGGGAGCTGTTTTTT.

About this clonotype: Possible read error: a much larger clone is one base away. The gene calls are TRBV20-1 and TRBJ2-7, with D possibly matching TRBD2 (5 bases). The germline gives CDR1 DFQATT, CDR2 SNEGSKA (reference sequence). This CDR3 has 13 amino acids. The V end was cut by 5 bases, the J end by 1 base, with 12 bases between. Written as DNA, the CDR3 is TGCAGTGCTCAGACTAACGGATCCTACGAGCAGTACTTC. It specifies CSAQTNGSYEQYF.

This clonotype has at least ten counts. The J gene is TRBJ1-5, the V gene TRBV12-3 or TRBV12-4; no clear D gene. V lost 6 bases to trimming and J lost 0 bases, with 15 bases between them. The CDR3 has 16 residues. CDR3 protein: CASRGVGSRSNQPQHF. In nucleotides, the CDR3 is TGTGCCAGCAGGGGCGTGGGGAGCCGTAGCAATCAGCCCCAGCATTTT.

Worth noting for this clonotype: Given a much more abundant clone one base away, this may be a read error. The chain couples TRBV12-3 or TRBV12-4 to TRBJ2-1; D is unclear. There are 12 residues in the CDR3. Here the CDR3 reads CASKTRYNERFF. CDR3 bases: TGTGCCAGCAAGACTCGATACAATGAGCGGTTCTTC.

This clonotype has at least ten counts. This chain links TRBV11-2 with TRBJ2-5; TRBD2 matches at 8 bases. The trim removed 2 bases at V and 1 base at J, leaving 3 bases unmatched. The CDR3 spans 15 residues. CDR1 is SGHAT and CDR2 is FQNNGV in the germline V gene. The CDR3 region is CASSLLAGIQETQYF. The CDR3, as DNA: TGTGCCAGCAGCTTACTAGCGGGTATCCAAGAGACCCAGTACTTC.

A note on this clonotype: This is likely a read error, given that the CDR3 carries no conserved phenylalanine or tryptophan at its end. This chain links TRBV6-5 with TRBJ2-7; 9 bases agree with TRBD2. Germline V CDR1 and CDR2: MNHEY, SVGAGI. The CDR3 spans 15 residues. The ends lost 2 bases at V and 3 bases at J; junction bases unmatched: 5. The CDR3 sequence is CASSYRASGIYEQYL. The CDR3 nucleotides are TGTGCCAGCAGTTACAGGGCTAGCGGGATCTACGAGCAGTACCTC.

V and J are TRBV7-9 and TRBJ1-5; TRBD1 agrees at 8 bases. J gave up 4 bases and V 4 bases, and 3 bases lay outside the gene matches. The CDR3 is 14 residues long. The germline gives CDR1 SEHNR, CDR2 FQNEAQ (reference sequence). The CDR3: CASSSTGDNQPQHF. The CDR3 DNA is TGTGCCAGCAGCTCGACAGGGGATAATCAGCCCCAGCATTTT.

This clonotype was counted ten times or more. V usage is TRBV12-3 or TRBV12-4 and J usage is TRBJ1-6; D unclear. Trimming stripped 7 bases from V and 3 bases from J, with 7 bases between. The CDR3 totals 13 residues. CDR3 in DNA: TGTGCCAGCAACCACGGCTATAATTCACCCCTCCACTTT. Amino acid sequence: CASNHGYNSPLHF.

This clonotype showed up just once. This sequence joins TRBV18 and TRBJ1-6; D ambiguous. This CDR3 contains 15 residues. V was cut by 8 bases and J by 9 bases, with 20 bases left in between. CDR1 and CDR2 (germline): KGHSH, LQKENI. The CDR3 is CASRLRGEIGSPLHF. CDR3 bases: TGTGCCAGCCGGCTCCGGGGAGAGATCGGTTCACCCCTCCACTTT.

Ten or more counts support this clonotype. This rearrangement joins TRBV12-3 or TRBV12-4 to TRBJ1-5; D unresolved. The germline V and J ends were trimmed by 3 bases and 3 bases, with 0 bases remaining between them. The CDR3 loop spans 11 amino acids. The CDR3 spells CASSFNQPQHF. CDR3 nucleotide sequence: TGTGCCAGCAGTTTCAATCAGCCCCAGCATTTT.